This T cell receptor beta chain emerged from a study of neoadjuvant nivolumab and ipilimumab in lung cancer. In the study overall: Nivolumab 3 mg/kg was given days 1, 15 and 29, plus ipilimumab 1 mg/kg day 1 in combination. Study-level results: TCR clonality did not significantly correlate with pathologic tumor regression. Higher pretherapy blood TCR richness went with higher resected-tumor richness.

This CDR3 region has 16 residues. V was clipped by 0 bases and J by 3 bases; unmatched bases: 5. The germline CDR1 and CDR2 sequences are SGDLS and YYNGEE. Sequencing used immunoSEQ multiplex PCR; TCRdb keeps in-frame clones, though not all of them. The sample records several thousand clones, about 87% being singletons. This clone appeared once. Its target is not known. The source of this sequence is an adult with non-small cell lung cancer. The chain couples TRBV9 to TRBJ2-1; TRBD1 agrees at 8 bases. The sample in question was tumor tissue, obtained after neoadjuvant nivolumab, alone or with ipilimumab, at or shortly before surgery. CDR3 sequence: CASSVDGTGDYNEQFF. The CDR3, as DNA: TGTGCCAGCAGCGTAGATGGGACAGGTGACTACAATGAGCAGTTCTTC.